These 6 T cell receptor beta chains came from one sample sequenced in a study of T cell changes during pregnancy in multiple sclerosis. Generated by immunoSEQ multiplex PCR, the TCRdb table keeps only in-frame clones and is missing some. The sample lists over 12,000 clones, approximately 86% occurring once. The sample was CD8+ T cells from peripheral blood mononuclear cells, taken in the first trimester of pregnancy. The receptors derive from a female donor with multiple sclerosis, enrolled in a pregnancy study.

This chain's CDR3 is CASSQENRLYGYTF. CDR3 DNA: TGCGCCAGCAGCCAAGAGAACAGGCTCTATGGCTACACCTTC. The chain recombines TRBV4-1 with TRBJ1-2, with D possibly being TRBD1 (5 bases). V was shortened by 0 bases and J by 4 bases, with 9 bases between the two germline ends. The CDR3 extends over 14 amino acids. Germline V gene sequence: CDR1 MGHRA, CDR2 YSYEKL.

The V gene is TRBV11-1, the J gene TRBJ1-1, with no clear D. Trimming removed 6 bases at V and 5 bases at J, with 10 bases between. Per the germline V gene, CDR1 is SGHAT and CDR2 is FQDESV (reference sequence). The CDR3 extends over 12 amino acids. Written as DNA, the CDR3 is TGTGCCAGCAGTCTAACAGCTACTGAAGCTTTCTTT. This gives the protein CASSLTATEAFF.

The J gene is TRBJ2-7, the V gene TRBV27; 9 bases match TRBD2. J lost 6 bases, V lost 6 bases, and 9 bases had no gene match. CDR1 is MNHEY and CDR2 is SMNVEV in the germline V gene (reference sequence). CDR3 length: 14 amino acids. CDR3 nucleotides: TGTGCCAGCAGGATAGCGGGAGAATTGGCCGAGCAGTACTTC. It codes for CASRIAGELAEQYF.

V gene TRBV5-1 combines with J gene TRBJ2-1; 10 bases match TRBD2. J lost 4 bases, V lost 3 bases, and 7 bases had no gene match. The CDR3 is made up of 16 amino acids. Germline CDR1 reads SGHRS; CDR2 reads YFSETQ. The CDR3 DNA reads TGCGCCAGCAGCTCTCTGTCTAGCGGGAGTTACAATGAGCAGTTCTTC. This encodes CASSSLSSGSYNEQFF. Full variable domain (rest looked up from reference TRBV5-1 and TRBJ2-1): KAGVTQTPRYLIKTRGQQVTLSCSPISGHRSVSWYQQTPGQGLQFLFEYFSETQRNKGNFPGRFSGRQFSNSRSEMNVSTLELGDSALYLCASSSLSSGSYNEQFFGPGTRLTVL.

The V call is TRBV27, the J call TRBJ2-1, with 9 bases that match TRBD2. The CDR3 extends over 13 amino acids. V lost 6 bases, J lost 4 bases, and 1 base stayed unmatched. Germline V gives CDR1 MNHEY, CDR2 SMNVEV (reference sequence). The CDR3 DNA is TGTGCCAGCAGGCGGGAGGGGTACAATGAGCAGTTCTTC. This encodes CASRREGYNEQFF.

J is TRBJ2-1 and V is TRBV4-1; tentatively, D is TRBD1 (5 bases). This CDR3 has 20 amino acids. V shed 0 bases and J shed 0 bases, with 21 bases lying between them. Germline CDR1 MGHRA, CDR2 YSYEKL. DNA for the CDR3: TGCGCCAGCAGCCAAGATCGGGCAGGGCCCCCTCTTGACTCCTACAATGAGCAGTTCTTC. Amino acids: CASSQDRAGPPLDSYNEQFF.